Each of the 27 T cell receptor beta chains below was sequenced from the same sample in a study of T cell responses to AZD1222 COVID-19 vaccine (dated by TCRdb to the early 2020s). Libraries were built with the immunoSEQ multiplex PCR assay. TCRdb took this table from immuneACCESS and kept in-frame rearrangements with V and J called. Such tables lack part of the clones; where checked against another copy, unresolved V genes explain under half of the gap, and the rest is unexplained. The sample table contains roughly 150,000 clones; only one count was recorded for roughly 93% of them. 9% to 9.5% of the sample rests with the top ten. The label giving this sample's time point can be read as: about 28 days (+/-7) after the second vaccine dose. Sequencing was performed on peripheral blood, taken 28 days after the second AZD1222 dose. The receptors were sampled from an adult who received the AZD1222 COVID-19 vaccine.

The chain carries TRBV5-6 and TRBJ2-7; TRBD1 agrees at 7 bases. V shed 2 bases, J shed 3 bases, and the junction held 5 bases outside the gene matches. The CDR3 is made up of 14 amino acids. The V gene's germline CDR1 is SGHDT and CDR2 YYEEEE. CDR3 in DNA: TGTGCCAGCAGCTTCTGGACAGGTAACTACGAGCAGTACTTC. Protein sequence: CASSFWTGNYEQYF.

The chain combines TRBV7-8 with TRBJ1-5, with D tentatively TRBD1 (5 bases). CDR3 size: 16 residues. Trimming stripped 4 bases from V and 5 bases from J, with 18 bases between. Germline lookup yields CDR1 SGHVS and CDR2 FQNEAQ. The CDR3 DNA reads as TGTGCCAGCAGCTCGGGAGGCGGGGGGAGACATCAGCCCCAGCATTTT. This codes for CASSSGGGGRHQPQHF.

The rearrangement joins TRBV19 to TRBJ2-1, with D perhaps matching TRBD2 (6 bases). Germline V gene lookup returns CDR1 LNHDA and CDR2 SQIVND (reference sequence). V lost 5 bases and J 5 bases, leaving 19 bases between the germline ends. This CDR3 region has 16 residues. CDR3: CASSPVGGVVDNEQFF. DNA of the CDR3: TGTGCCAGTAGTCCGGTTGGAGGGGTTGTCGACAATGAGCAGTTCTTC.

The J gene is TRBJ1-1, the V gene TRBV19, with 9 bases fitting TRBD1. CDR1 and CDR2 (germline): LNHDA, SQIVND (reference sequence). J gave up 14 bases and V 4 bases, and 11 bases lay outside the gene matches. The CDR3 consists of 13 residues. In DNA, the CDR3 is TGTGCCAGTAGTACAACCGTACAGGGGGCTTTCTTCTTT. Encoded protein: CASSTTVQGAFFF.

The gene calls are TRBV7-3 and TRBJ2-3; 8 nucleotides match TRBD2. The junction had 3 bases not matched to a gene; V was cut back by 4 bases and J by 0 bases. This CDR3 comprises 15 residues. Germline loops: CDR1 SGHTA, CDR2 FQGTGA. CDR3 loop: CASSSSGGSTDTQYF. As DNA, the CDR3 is TGTGCCAGCAGCTCCAGCGGGGGAAGCACAGATACGCAGTATTTT. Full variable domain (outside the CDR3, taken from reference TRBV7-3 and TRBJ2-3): GAGVSQTPSNKVTEKGKYVELRCDPISGHTALYWYRQSLGQGPEFLIYFQGTGAADDSGLPNDRFFAVRPEGSVSTLKIQRTERGDSAVYLCASSSSGGSTDTQYFGPGTRLTVL.

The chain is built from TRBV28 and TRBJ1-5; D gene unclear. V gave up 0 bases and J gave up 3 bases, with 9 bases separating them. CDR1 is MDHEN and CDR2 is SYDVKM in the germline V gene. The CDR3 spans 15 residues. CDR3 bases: TGTGCCAGCAGTTTATGGGGAAAGGACAATCAGCCCCAGCATTTT. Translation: CASSLWGKDNQPQHF.

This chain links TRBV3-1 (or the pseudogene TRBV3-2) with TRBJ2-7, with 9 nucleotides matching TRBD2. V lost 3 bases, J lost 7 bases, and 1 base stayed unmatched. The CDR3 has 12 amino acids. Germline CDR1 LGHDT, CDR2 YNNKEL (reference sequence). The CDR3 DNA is TGTGCCAGCAGCCATCTAGCGGGGGAGCAGTACTTC. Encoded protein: CASSHLAGEQYF.

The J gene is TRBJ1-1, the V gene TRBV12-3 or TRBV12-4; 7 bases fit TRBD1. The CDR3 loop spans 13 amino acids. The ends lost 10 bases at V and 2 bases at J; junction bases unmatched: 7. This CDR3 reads CATRGGSNTEAFF. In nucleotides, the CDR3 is TGTGCCACCCGAGGGGGCTCCAACACTGAAGCTTTCTTT.

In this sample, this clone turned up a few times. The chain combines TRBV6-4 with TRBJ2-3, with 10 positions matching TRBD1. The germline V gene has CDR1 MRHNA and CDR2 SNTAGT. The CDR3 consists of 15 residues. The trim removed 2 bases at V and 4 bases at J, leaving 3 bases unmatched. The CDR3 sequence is CASSDGTGEADTQYF. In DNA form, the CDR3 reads TGTGCCAGCAGTGACGGGACAGGGGAGGCAGATACGCAGTATTTT.

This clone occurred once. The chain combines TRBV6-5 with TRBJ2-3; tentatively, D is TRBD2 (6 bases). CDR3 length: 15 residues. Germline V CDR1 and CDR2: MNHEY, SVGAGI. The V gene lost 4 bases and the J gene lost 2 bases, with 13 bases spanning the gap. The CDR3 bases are TGTGCCAGCAGTTTGAGCGGGTACCTCACAGATACGCAGTATTTT. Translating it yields CASSLSGYLTDTQYF.

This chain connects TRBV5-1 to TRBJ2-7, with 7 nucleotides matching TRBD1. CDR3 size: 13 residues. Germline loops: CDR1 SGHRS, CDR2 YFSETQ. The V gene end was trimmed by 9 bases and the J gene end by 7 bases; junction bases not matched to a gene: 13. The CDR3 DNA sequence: TGCGCCACCAGTCGGACAGGTGGGGATGAGCAGTACGTC. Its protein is CATSRTGGDEQYV.

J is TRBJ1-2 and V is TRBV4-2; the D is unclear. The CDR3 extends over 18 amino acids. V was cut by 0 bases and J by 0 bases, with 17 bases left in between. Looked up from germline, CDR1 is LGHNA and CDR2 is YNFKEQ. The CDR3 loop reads CASSQDRAAVGPNYGYTF. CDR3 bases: TGTGCCAGCAGCCAAGATCGGGCTGCAGTGGGCCCTAACTATGGCTACACCTTC.

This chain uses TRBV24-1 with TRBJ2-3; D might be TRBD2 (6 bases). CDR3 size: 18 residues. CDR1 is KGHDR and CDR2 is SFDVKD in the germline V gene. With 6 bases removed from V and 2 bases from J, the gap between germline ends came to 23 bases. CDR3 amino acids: CATSIGRRGGTLTDTQYF. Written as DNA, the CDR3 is TGTGCCACCAGTATTGGTCGTCGGGGCGGGACCCTCACAGATACGCAGTATTTT.

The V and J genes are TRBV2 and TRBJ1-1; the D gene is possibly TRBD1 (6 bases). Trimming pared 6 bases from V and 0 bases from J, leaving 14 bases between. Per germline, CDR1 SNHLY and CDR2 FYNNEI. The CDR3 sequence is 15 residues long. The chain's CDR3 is CASRPLDSLNTEAFF. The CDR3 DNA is TGTGCCAGCAGGCCCTTGGACAGCTTGAACACTGAAGCTTTCTTT.

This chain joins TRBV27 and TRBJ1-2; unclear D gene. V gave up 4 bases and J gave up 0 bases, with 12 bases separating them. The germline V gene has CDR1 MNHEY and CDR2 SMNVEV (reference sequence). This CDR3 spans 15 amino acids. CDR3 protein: CASSWRAGPNYGYTF. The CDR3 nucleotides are TGTGCCAGCAGTTGGAGGGCAGGACCTAACTATGGCTACACCTTC.

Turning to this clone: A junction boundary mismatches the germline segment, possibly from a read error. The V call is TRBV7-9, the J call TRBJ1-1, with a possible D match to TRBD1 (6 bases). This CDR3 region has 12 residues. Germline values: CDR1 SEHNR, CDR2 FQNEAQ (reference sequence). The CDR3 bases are TGTGCCAGCAGCCTAGCGGACAGTGAAGCTTTCTTT. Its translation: CASSLADSEAFF.

This chain's CDR3 is CASSLALTSSVPEQFF. CDR3 DNA: TGCGCCAGCAGCTTGGCCCTGACTAGCTCCGTACCTGAGCAGTTCTTC. The rearrangement uses TRBV5-1 and TRBJ2-1; TRBD2 aligns across 7 bases. The V segment lost 0 bases and the J segment 9 bases; nucleotides outside the gene matches: 12. The CDR3 totals 16 residues. Germline-derived CDR1 and CDR2 are SGHRS and YFSETQ.

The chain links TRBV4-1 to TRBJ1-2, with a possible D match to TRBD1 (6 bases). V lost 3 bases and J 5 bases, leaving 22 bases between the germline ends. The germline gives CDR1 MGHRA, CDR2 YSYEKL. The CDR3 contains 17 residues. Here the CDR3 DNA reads TGCGCCAGCAGCCACCGAGACAGTACCTCGGGGGCATATGGCTACACCTTC. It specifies CASSHRDSTSGAYGYTF.

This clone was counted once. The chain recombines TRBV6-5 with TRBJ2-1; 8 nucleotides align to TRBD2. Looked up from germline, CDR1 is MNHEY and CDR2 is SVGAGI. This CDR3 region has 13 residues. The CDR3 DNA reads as TGTGTCTGCGGAGCGGGGGATTACAATGAGCAGTTCTTC. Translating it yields CVCGAGDYNEQFF.

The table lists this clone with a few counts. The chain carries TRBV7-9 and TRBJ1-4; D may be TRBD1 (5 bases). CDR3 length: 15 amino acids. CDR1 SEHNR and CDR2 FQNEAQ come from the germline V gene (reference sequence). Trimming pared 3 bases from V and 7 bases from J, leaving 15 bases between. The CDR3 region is CASSLPGTSGEKLFF. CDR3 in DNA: TGTGCCAGCAGCTTGCCCGGGACGTCTGGTGAAAAACTGTTTTTT.

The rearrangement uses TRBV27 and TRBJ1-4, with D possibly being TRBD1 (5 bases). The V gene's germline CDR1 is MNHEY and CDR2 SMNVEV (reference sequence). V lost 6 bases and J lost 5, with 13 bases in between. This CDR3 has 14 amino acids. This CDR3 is CASSLGGRNEKLFF. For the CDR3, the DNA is TGTGCCAGCAGCCTGGGGGGAAGGAATGAAAAACTGTTTTTT.

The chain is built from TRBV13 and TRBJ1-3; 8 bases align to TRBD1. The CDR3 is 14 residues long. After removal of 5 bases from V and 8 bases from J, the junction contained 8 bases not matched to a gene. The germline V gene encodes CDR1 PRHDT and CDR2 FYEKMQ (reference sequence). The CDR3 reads CASSQRTGTDTIYF. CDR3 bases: TGTGCCAGCAGCCAACGGACAGGGACCGACACCATATATTTT.

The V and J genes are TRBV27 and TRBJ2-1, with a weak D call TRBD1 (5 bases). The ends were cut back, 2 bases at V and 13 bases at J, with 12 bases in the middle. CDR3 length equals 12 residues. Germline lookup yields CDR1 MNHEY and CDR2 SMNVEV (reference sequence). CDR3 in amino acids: CASSLDQGIQFF. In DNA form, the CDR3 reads TGTGCCAGCAGTTTAGACCAGGGAATTCAGTTCTTC.

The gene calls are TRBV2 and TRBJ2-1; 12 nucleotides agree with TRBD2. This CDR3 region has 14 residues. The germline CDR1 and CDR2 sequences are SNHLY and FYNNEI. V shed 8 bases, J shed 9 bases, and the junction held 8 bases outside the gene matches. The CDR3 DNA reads TGTGCCAGCCGTCTCACTAGCGGGGGGTTTGAGCAGTTCTTC. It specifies CASRLTSGGFEQFF.

This CDR3 is CASSVGLLTSNEQFF. The DNA for the CDR3 is TGTGCCAGCAGCGTGGGCCTTTTAACCTCCAATGAGCAGTTCTTC. V gene TRBV9 combines with J gene TRBJ2-1, with D unclear. Germline-derived CDR1 and CDR2 are SGDLS and YYNGEE. CDR3 size: 15 residues. Between the trimmed V and J ends, which lost 2 bases and 6 bases, there was a span of 15 bases.

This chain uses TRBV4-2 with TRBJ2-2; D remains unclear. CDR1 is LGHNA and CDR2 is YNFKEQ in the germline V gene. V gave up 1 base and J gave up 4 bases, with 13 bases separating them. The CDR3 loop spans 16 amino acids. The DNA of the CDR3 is TGTGCCAGCAGCCAAGCTCTCCATGCGGTCACCGGGGAGCTGTTTTTT. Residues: CASSQALHAVTGELFF.

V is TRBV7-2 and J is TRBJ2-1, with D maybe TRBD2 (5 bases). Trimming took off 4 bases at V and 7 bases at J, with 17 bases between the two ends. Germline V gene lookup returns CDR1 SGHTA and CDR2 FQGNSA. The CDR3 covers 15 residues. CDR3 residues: CASSYRVLSGNEQFF. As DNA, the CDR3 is TGTGCCAGCAGCTATAGGGTTTTGTCGGGAAATGAGCAGTTCTTC.